This TCR beta chain derives from a study of blood T cell repertoires in COVID-19. This CDR3 has 14 amino acids. Germline V gives CDR1 SEHNR, CDR2 FQNEAQ (reference sequence). V lost 0 bases and J lost 1, with 6 bases in between. Profiled with immunoSEQ multiplex PCR; TCRdb holds only in-frame clones, not every one. The table has 240,000 or so clones, around 80% seen once. This clone was seen at least ten times. This receptor was identified in a woman older than 75 with acute or convalescent COVID-19. Material: peripheral blood. The chain links TRBV7-9 to TRBJ1-1; D unresolved. The CDR3, as DNA: TGTGCCAGCAGCTTAGCCTCGGGGAACACTGAAGCTTTCTTT. Translating gives CASSLASGNTEAFF.